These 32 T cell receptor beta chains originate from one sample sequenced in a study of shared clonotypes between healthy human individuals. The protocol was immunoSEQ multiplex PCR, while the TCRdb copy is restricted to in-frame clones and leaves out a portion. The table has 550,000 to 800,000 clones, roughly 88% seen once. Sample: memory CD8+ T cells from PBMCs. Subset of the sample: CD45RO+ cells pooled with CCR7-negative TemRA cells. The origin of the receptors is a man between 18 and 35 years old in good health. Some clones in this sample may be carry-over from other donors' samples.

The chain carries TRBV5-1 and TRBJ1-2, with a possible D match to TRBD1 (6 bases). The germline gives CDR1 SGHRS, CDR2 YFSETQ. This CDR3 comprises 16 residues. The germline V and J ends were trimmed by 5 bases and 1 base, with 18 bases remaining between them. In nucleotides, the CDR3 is TGCGCCAGCAGTTCACGCCTCTCGGGACATAACTATGGCTACACCTTC. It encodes CASSSRLSGHNYGYTF.

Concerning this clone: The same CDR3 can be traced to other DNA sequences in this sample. The chain's CDR3 is CASSQEGVNTEAFF. CDR3 DNA: TGCGCCAGCAGCCAAGAAGGGGTGAACACTGAAGCTTTCTTT. V gene TRBV4-1 combines with J gene TRBJ1-1; D is possibly TRBD1 (5 bases). CDR1 and CDR2 (germline): MGHRA, YSYEKL. The CDR3 is made up of 14 amino acids. Trimming cost V 0 bases and J 0 bases, with 5 bases left between them.

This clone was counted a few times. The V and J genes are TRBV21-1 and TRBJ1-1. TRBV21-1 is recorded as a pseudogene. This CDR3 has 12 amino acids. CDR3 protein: CASTFSGRGAFF. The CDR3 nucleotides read TGTGCCAGCACTTTTTCGGGGCGAGGAGCTTTCTTT.

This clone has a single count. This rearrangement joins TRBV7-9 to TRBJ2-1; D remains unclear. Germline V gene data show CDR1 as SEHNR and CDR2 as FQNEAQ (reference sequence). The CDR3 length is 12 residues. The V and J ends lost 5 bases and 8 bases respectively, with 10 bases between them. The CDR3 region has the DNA TGTGCCAGCAGCCAAGGGCTCGATGAGCAGTTCTTC. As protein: CASSQGLDEQFF. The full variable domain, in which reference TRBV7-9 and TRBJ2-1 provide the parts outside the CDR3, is DTGVSQNPRHKITKRGQNVTFRCDPISEHNRLYWYRQTLGQGPEFLTYFQNEAQLEKSRLLSDRFSAERPKGSFSTLEIQRTEQGDSAMYLCASSQGLDEQFFGPGTRLTVL.

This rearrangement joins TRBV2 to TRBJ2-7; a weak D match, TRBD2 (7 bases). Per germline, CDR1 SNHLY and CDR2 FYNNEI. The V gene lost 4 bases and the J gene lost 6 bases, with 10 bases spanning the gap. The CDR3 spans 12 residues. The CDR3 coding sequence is TGTGCCAGCAGTGCGGGGGGCAGCGAGCAGTACTTC. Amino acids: CASSAGGSEQYF.

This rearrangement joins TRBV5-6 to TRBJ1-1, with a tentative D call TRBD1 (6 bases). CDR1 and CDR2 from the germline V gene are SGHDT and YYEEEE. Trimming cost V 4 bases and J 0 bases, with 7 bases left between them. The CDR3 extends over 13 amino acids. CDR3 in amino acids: CASSGQMNTEAFF. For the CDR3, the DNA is TGTGCCAGCAGCGGACAGATGAACACTGAAGCTTTCTTT.

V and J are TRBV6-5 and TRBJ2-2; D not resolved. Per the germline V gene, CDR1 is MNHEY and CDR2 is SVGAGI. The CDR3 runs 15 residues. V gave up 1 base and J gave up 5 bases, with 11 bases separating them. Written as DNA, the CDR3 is TGTGCCAGCAGTTACTATGAGCAGTATACCGGGGAGCTGTTTTTT. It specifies CASSYYEQYTGELFF.

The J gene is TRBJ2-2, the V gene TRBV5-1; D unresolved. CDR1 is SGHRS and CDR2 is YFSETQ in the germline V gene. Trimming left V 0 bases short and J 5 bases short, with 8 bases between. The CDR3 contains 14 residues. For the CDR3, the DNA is TGCGCCAGCAGCTTGGAGGGTTGGACCGGGGAGCTGTTTTTT. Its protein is CASSLEGWTGELFF.

CDR3 DNA: TGTGCCAGCAAGCATGGAAGGACAGGGCCCAATGAGCAGTTCTTC. This encodes CASKHGRTGPNEQFF. The chain employs TRBV6-5 and TRBJ2-1, with TRBD1 matching over 8 bases. The length of the CDR3 is 15 residues. Germline trimming cut 7 bases from V and 6 bases from J; bases unmatched to any gene: 11. The germline V gene encodes CDR1 MNHEY and CDR2 SVGAGI.

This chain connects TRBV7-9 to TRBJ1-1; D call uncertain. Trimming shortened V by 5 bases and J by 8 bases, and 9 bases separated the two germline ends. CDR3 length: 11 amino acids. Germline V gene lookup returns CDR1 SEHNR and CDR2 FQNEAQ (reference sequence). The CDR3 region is CASSETPEAFF. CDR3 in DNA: TGTGCCAGCAGCGAAACACCGGAAGCTTTCTTT.

CDR3 DNA sequence: TGCAGCGTTGGTATCGTTCTGGGCCCGAACACTGAAGCTTTCTTT. It codes for CSVGIVLGPNTEAFF. The chain combines TRBV29-1 with TRBJ1-1; no clear D. CDR1 and CDR2 (germline): SQVTM, ANQGSEA. This CDR3 is 15 amino acids long. Trimming stripped 4 bases from V and 1 base from J, with 16 bases between.

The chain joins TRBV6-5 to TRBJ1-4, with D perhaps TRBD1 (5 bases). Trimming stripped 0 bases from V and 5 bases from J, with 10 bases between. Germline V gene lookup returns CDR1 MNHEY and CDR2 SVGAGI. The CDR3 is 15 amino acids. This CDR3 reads CASSYSAGVNEKLFF. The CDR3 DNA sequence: TGTGCCAGCAGTTACTCGGCGGGGGTAAATGAAAAACTGTTTTTT.

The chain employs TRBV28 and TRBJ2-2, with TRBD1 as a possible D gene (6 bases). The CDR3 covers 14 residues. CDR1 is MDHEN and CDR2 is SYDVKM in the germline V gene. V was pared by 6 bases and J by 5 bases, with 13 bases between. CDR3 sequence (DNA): TGTGCCAGCAGCCCCTTACAGGGTACCGGGGAGCTGTTTTTT. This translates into CASSPLQGTGELFF. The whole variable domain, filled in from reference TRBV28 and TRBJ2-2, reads DVKVTQSSRYLVKRTGEKVFLECVQDMDHENMFWYRQDPGLGLRLIYFSYDVKMKEKGDIPEGYSVSREKKERFSLILESASTNQTSMYLCASSPLQGTGELFFGEGSRLTVL.

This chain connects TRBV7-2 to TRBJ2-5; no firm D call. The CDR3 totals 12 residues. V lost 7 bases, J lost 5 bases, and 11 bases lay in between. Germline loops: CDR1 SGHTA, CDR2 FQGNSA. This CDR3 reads CASTLPRETQYF. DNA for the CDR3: TGTGCCAGCACCCTGCCTAGGGAGACCCAGTACTTC.

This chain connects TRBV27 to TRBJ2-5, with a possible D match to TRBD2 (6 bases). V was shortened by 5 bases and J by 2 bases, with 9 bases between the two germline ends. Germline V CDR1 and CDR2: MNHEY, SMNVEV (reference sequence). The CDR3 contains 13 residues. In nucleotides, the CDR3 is TGTGCCAGCAGTCAGGGACTTCAAGAGACCCAGTACTTC. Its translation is CASSQGLQETQYF.

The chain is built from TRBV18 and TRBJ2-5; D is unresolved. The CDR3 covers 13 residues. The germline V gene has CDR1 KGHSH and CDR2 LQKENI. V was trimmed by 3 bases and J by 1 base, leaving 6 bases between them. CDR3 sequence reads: CASSPLRQETQYF. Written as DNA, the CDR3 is TGTGCCAGCTCACCCCTCCGCCAAGAGACCCAGTACTTC. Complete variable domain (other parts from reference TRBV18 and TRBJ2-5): NAGVMQNPRHLVRRRGQEARLRCSPMKGHSHVYWYRQLPEEGLKFMVYLQKENIIDESGMPKERFSAEFPKEGPSILRIQQVVRGDSAAYFCASSPLRQETQYFGPGTRLLVL.

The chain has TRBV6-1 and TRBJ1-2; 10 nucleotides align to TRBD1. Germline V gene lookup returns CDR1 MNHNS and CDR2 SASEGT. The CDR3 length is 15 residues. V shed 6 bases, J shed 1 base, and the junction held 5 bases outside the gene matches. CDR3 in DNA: TGTGCCAGCAGGGACAGGGGGGGAGGTAACTATGGCTACACCTTC. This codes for CASRDRGGGNYGYTF.

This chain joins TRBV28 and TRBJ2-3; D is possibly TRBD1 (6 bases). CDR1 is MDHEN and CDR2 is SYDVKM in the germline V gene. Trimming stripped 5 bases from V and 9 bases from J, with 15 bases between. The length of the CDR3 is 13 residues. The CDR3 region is CASSPNRVDTQYF. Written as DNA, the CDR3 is TGTGCCAGCAGTCCTAACAGGGTCGACACGCAGTATTTT.

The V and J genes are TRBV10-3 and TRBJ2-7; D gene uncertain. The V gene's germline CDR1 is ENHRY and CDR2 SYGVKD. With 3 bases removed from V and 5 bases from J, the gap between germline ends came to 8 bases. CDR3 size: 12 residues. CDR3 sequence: CAISEADHEQYF. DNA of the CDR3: TGTGCCATCAGTGAAGCCGACCACGAGCAGTACTTC.

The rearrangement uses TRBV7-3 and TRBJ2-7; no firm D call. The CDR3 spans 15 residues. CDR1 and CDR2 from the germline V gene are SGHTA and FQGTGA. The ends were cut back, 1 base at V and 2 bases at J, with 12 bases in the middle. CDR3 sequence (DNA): TGTGCCAGCAGCTTAAATGGGGTTGGTCCCTACGAGCAGTACTTC. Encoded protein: CASSLNGVGPYEQYF.

The CDR3 coding sequence is TGTGCCAGCAGCGATGACTACACAATTCGCACTGAAGCTTTCTTT. Translated, it gives CASSDDYTIRTEAFF. The chain is built from TRBV21-1 and TRBJ1-1. TRBV21-1 is a listed pseudogene. CDR3 length: 15 residues.

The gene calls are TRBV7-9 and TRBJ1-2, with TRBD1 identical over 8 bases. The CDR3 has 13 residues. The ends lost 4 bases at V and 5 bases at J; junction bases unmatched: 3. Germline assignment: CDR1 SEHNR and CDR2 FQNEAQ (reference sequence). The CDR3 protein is CASSSWTGYGYTF. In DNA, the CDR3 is TGTGCCAGCAGCTCGTGGACAGGGTATGGCTACACCTTC.

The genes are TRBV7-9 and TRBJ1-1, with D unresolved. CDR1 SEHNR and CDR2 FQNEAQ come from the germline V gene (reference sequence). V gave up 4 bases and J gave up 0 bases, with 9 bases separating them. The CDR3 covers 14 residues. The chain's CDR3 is CASSWGGLNTEAFF. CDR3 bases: TGTGCCAGCAGCTGGGGAGGGTTGAACACTGAAGCTTTCTTT.

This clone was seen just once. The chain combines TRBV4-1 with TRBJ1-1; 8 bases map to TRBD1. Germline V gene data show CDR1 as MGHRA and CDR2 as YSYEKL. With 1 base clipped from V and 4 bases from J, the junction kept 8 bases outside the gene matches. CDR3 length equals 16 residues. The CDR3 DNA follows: TGCGCCAGCAGCCAAGTGGGTGGGACAGGATCCACTGAAGCTTTCTTT. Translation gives CASSQVGGTGSTEAFF.

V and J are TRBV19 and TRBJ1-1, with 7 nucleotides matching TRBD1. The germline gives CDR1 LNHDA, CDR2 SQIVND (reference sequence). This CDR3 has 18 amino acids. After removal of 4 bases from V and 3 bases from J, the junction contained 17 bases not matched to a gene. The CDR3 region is CASSTPFPRTGKDTEAFF. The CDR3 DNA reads TGTGCCAGTAGTACCCCCTTCCCTCGGACAGGCAAGGACACTGAAGCTTTCTTT. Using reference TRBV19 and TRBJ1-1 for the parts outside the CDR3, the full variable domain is DGGITQSPKYLFRKEGQNVTLSCEQNLNHDAMYWYRQDPGQGLRLIYYSQIVNDFQKGDIAEGYSVSREKKESFPLTVTSAQKNPTAFYLCASSTPFPRTGKDTEAFFGQGTRLTVV.

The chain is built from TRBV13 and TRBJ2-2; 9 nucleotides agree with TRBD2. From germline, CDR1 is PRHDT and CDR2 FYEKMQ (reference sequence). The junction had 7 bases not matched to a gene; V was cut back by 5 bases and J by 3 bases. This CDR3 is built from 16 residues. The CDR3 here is CASSISGSSYTGELFF. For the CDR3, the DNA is TGTGCCAGCAGCATTAGCGGGAGTTCATACACCGGGGAGCTGTTTTTT.

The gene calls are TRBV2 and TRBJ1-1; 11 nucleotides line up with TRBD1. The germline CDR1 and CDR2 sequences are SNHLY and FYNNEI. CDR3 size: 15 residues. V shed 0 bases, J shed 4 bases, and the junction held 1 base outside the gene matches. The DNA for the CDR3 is TGTGCCAGCAGTGAAGCGGGGACAGGGGGCACTGAAGCTTTCTTT. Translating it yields CASSEAGTGGTEAFF.

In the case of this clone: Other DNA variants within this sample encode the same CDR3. In nucleotides, the CDR3 is TGTGCCAGCAGCTTGGGGACTAGCTCCTACAATGAGCAGTTCTTC. Translation: CASSLGTSSYNEQFF. The genes are TRBV5-6 and TRBJ2-1, with 7 positions matching TRBD2. CDR3 length: 15 amino acids. The V gene end was trimmed by 0 bases and the J gene end by 0 bases; junction bases not matched to a gene: 0. Germline V gene data show CDR1 as SGHDT and CDR2 as YYEEEE.

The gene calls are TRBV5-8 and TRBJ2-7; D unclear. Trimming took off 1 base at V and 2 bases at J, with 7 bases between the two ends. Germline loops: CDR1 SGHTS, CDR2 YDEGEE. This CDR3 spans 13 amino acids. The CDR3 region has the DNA TGTGCCAGCAGCTTGCGGCGCGCCTACGAGCAGTACTTC. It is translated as CASSLRRAYEQYF.

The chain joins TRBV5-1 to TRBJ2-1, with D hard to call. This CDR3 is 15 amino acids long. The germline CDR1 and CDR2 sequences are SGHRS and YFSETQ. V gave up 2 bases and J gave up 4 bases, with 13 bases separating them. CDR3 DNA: TGCGCCAGCAGCTTAATAACAGCGAGGTACAATGAGCAGTTCTTC. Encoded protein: CASSLITARYNEQFF.

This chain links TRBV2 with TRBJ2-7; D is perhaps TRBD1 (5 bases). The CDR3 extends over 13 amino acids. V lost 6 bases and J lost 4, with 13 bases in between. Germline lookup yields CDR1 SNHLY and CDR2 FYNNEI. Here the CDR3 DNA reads TGTGCCAGCAGACTAACAGGTGATTACGAGCAGTACTTC. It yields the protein CASRLTGDYEQYF.

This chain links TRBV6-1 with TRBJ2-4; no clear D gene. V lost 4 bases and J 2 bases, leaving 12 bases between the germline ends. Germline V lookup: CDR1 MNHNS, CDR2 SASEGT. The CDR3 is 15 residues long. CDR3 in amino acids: CASSAPPSPKNIQYF. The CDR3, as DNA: TGTGCCAGCAGTGCCCCTCCGAGCCCCAAAAACATTCAGTACTTC.